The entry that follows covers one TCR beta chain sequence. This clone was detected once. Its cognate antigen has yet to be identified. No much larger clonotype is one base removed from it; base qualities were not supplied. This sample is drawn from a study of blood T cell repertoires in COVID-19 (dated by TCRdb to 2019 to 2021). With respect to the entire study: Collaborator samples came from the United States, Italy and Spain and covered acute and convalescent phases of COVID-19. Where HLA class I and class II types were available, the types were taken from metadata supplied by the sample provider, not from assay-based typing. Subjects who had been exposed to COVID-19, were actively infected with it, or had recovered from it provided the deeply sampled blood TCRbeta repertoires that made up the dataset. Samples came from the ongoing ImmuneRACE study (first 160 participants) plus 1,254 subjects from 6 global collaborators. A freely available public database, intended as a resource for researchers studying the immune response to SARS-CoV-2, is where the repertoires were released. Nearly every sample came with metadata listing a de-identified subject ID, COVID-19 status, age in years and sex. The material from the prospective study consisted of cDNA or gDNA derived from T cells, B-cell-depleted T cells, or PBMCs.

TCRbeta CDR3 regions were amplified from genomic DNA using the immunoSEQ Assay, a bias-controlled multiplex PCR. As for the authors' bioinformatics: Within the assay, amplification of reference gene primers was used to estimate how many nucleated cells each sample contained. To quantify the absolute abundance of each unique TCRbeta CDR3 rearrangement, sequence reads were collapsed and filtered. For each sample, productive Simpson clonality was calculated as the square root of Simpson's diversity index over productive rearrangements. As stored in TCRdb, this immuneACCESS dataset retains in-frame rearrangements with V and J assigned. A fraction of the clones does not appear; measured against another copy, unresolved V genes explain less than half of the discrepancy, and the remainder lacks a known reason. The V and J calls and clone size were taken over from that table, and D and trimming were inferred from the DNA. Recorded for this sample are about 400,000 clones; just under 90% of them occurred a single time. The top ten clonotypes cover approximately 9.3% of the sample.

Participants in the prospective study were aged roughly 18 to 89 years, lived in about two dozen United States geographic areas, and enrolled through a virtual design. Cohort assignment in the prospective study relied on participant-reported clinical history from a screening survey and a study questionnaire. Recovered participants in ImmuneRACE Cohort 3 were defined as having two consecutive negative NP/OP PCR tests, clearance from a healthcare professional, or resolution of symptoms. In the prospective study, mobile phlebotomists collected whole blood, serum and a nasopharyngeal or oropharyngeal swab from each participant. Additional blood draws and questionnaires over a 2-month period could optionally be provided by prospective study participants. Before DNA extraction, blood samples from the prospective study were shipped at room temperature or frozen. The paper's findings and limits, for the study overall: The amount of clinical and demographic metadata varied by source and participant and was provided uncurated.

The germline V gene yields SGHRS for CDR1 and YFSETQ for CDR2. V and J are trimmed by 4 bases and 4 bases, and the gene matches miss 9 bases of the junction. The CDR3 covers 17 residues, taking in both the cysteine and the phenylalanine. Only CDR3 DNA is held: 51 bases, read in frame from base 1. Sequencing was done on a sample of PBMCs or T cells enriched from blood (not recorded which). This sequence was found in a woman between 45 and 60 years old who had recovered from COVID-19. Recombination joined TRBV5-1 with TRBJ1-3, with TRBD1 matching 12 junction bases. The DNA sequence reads TGCGCCAGCAGCACCCAGGGACAGGGGGCGACGGGAAACACCATATATTTT. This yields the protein CASSTQGQGATGNTIYF.